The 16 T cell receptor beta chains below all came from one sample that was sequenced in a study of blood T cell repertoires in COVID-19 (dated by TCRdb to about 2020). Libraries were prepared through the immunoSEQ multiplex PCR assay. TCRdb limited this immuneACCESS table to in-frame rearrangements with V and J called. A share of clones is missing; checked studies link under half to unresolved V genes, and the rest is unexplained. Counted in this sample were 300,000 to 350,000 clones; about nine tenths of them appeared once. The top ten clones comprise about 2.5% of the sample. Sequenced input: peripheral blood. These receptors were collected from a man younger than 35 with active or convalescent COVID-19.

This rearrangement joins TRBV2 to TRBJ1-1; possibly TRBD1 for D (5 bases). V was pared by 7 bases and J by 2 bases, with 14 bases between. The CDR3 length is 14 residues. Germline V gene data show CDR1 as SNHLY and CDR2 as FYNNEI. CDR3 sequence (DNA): TGTGCCAGCATACAGGCGGGGGTCAACACTGAAGCTTTCTTT. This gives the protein CASIQAGVNTEAFF.

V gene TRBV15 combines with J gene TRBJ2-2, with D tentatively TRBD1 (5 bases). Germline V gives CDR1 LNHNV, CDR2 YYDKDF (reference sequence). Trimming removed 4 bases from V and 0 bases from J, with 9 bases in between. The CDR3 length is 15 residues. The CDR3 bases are TGTGCCACCAGCACCCGACAGTCGAACACCGGGGAGCTGTTTTTT. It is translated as CATSTRQSNTGELFF.

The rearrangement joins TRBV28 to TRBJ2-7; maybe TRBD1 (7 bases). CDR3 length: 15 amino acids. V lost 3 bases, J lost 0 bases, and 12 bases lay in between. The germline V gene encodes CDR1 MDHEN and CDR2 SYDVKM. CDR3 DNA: TGTGCCAGCAGTTTTTCAGGGGGAGGCTCCTACGAGCAGTACTTC. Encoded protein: CASSFSGGGSYEQYF.

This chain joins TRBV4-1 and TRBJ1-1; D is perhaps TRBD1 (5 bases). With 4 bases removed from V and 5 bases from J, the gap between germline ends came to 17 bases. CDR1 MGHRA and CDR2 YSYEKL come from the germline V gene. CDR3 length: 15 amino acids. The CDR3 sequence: CASSPDVGHRTEAFF. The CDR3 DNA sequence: TGCGCCAGCAGCCCGGACGTTGGGCACAGGACTGAAGCTTTCTTT.

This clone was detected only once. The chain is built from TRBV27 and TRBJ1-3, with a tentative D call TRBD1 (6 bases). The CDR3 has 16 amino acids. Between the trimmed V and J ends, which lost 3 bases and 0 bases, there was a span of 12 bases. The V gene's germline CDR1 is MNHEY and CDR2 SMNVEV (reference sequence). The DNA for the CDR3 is TGTGCCAGCAGTTTGAACGGACAGTACTCTGGAAACACCATATATTTT. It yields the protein CASSLNGQYSGNTIYF.

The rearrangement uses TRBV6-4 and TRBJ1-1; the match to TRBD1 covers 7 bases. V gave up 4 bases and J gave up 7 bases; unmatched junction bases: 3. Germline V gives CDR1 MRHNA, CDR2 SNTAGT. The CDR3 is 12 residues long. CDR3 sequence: CASSGQGGEAFF. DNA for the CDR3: TGTGCCAGCAGTGGACAGGGAGGTGAAGCTTTCTTT.

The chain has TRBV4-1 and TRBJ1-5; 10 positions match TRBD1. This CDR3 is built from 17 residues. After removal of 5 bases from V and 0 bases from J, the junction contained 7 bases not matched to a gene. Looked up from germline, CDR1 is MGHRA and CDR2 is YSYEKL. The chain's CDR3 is CASSTSTGGFSNQPQHF. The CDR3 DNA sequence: TGCGCCAGCAGCACGTCGACAGGGGGCTTTAGCAATCAGCCCCAGCATTTT.

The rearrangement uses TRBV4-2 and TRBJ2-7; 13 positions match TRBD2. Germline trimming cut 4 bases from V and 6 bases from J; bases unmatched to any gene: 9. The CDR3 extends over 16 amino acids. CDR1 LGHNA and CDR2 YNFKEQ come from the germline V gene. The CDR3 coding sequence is TGTGCCAGCAGCCTCGGACTAGCGGGAGAACTCGTCGAGCAGTACTTC. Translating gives CASSLGLAGELVEQYF.

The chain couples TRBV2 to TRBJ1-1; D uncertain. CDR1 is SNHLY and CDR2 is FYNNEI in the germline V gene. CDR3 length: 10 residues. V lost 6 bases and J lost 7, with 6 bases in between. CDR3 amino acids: CASRGSEAFF. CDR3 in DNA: TGTGCCAGCAGGGGCAGTGAAGCTTTCTTT.

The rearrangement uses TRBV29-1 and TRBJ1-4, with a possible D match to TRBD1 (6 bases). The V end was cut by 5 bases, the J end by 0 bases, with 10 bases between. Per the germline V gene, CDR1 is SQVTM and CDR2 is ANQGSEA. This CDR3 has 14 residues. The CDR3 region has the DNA TGCAGCGTTACGGACAGAACAACTAATGAAAAACTGTTTTTT. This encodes CSVTDRTTNEKLFF.

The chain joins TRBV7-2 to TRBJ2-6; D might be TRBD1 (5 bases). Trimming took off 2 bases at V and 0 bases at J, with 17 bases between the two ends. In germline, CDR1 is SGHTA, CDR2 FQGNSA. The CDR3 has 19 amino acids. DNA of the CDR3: TGTGCCAGCAGCTTACTACCCAGGGTGATGAGCTCTGGGGCCAACGTCCTGACTTTC. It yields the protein CASSLLPRVMSSGANVLTF.

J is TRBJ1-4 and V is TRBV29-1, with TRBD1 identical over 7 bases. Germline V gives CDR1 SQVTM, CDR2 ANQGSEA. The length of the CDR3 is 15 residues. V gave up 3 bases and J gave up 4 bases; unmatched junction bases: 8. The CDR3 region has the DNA TGCAGCGTTGAGGAGCCGACAGGGCGTAATGAAAAACTGTTTTTT. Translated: CSVEEPTGRNEKLFF.

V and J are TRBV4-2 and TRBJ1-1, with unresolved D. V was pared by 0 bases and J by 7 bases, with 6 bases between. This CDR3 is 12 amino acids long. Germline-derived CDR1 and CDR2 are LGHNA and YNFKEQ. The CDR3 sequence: CASSQESGEAFF. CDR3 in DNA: TGTGCCAGCAGCCAAGAGTCGGGTGAAGCTTTCTTT.

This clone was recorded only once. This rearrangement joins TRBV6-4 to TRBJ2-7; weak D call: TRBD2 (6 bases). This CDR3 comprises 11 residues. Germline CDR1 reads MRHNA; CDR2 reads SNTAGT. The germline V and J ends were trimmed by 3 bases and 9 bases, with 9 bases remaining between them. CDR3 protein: CASSDGGWQYF. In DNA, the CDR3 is TGTGCCAGCAGTGATGGGGGGTGGCAGTACTTC.

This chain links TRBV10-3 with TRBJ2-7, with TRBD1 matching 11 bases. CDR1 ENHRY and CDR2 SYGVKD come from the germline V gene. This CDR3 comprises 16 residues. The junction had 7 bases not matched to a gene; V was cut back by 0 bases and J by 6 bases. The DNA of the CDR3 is TGTGCCATCAGTGAGTCCCTAGGACAGGGGGCAAGCGAGCAGTACTTC. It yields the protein CAISESLGQGASEQYF.

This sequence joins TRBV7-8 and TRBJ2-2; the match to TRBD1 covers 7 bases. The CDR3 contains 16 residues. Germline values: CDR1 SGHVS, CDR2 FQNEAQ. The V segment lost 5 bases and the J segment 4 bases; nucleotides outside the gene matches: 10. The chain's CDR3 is CASSHHGAGGTGELFF. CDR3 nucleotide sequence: TGTGCCAGCAGCCACCACGGGGCAGGGGGCACCGGGGAGCTGTTTTTT.